This T cell receptor (beta chain) comes out of a study of metastatic and nonmetastatic thyroid tumors. Original handling: It was from CDR3 differences across clinicopathological groups that a distant-metastasis classifier for papillary thyroid cancer was built. MiXCR reprocessed the PCR reads for TCRdb. TCRdb, not the authors, supplied the V and J calls. The repertoire consists of about 16,000 clones, with around a quarter occurring once and the leading ten covering approximately 12%. Germline CDR1 SGHVS, CDR2 FNYEAQ. The length of the CDR3 is 14 residues. V shed 5 bases, J shed 4 bases, and the junction held 3 bases outside the gene matches. No patient had received any treatment before thyroid surgery.

The clonotype originates from a female donor with papillary thyroid cancer or a benign thyroid nodule (not recorded which). Some clones in this sample may be carry-over from other donors' samples. Sequenced material: adjacent normal tissue. The rearrangement uses TRBV7-6 and TRBJ1-1, with 11 bases aligning to TRBD1. Here the CDR3 reads CASSQGQGGTEAFF. The CDR3, as DNA: TGTGCCAGCAGCCAGGGACAGGGGGGCACTGAAGCTTTCTTT.